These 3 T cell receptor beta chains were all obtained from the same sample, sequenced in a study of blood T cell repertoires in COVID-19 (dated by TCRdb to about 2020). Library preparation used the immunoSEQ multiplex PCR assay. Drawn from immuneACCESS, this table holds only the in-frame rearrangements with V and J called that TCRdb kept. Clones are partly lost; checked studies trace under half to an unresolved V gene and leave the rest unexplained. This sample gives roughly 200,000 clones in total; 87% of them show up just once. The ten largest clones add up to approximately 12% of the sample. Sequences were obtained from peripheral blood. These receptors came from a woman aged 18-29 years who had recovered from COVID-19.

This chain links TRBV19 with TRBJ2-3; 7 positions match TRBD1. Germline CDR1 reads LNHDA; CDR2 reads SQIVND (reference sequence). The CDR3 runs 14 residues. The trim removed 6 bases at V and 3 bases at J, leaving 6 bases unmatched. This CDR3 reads CASRWDRLTDTQYF. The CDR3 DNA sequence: TGTGCCAGTAGATGGGACAGACTAACAGATACGCAGTATTTT.

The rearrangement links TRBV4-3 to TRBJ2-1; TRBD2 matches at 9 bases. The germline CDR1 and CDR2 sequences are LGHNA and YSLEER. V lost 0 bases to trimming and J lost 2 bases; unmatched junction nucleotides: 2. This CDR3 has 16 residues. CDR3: CASSQESSGAYNEQFF. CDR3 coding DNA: TGCGCCAGCAGCCAAGAGTCTAGCGGGGCCTACAATGAGCAGTTCTTC.

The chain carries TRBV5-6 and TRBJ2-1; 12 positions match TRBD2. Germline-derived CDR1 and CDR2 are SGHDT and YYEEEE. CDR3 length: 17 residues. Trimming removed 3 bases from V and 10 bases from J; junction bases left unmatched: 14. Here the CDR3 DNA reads TGTGCCAGCAGCTGGGGGGTAGGACTAGCGGGATCGTGGGAGCAGTTCTTC. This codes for CASSWGVGLAGSWEQFF.